These 21 T cell receptor beta chains were all obtained from the same sample, sequenced in a study of technical replicates of blood from a few donors. Some clones are missing from TCRdb's copy, which holds only in-frame ones; the method was immunoSEQ multiplex PCR. The table lists over 80,000 clones, 96% of them singletons, with approximately 0.37% in the top ten. Input material: T cells isolated from PBMCs. Every receptor here comes from a human donor in good health.

The rearrangement uses TRBV7-6 and TRBJ1-4; D call uncertain. There are 15 residues in the CDR3. The germline CDR1 and CDR2 sequences are SGHVS and FNYEAQ. The ends were cut back, 2 bases at V and 4 bases at J, with 11 bases in the middle. CDR3 loop: CASSLSIAFNEKLFF. CDR3 coding DNA: TGTGCCAGCAGCTTATCGATAGCGTTTAATGAAAAACTGTTTTTT.

The chain joins TRBV6-5 to TRBJ2-2; D perhaps matches TRBD2 (6 bases). Germline assignment: CDR1 MNHEY and CDR2 SVGAGI. The CDR3 consists of 13 residues. V lost 4 bases and J 8 bases, leaving 11 bases between the germline ends. The CDR3 sequence is CASSWRELGELFF. The DNA of the CDR3 is TGTGCCAGCAGTTGGAGGGAACTGGGGGAGCTGTTTTTT.

V is TRBV7-2 and J is TRBJ2-2; 10 positions agree with TRBD1. The CDR3 is 17 residues long. Germline CDR1 and CDR2: SGHTA and FQGNSA. The V gene end was trimmed by 5 bases and the J gene end by 0 bases; junction bases not matched to a gene: 6. CDR3 nucleotide sequence: TGTGCCAGCAGCGATAAGACAGGGGGCGCGAACACCGGGGAGCTGTTTTTT. It yields the protein CASSDKTGGANTGELFF. Full variable domain (outside the CDR3, taken from reference TRBV7-2 and TRBJ2-2): GAGVSQSPSNKVTEKGKDVELRCDPISGHTALYWYRQSLGQGLEFLIYFQGNSAPDKSGLPSDRFSAERTGGSVSTLTIQRTQQEDSAVYLCASSDKTGGANTGELFFGEGSRLTVL.

The V gene is TRBV19, the J gene TRBJ2-7; 9 positions agree with TRBD1. V was pared by 6 bases and J by 1 base, with 4 bases of the junction left unmatched. CDR3 length: 14 amino acids. CDR1 and CDR2 (germline): LNHDA, SQIVND (reference sequence). The DNA of the CDR3 is TGTGCCAGTAGCACGGGACAGGGTTCCTACGAGCAGTACTTC. Translating it yields CASSTGQGSYEQYF.

The sample holds one count of this clone. J is TRBJ1-2 and V is TRBV29-1; D is unclear. The CDR3 has 12 amino acids. The germline gives CDR1 SQVTM, CDR2 ANQGSEA. Trimming shortened V by 0 bases and J by 8 bases, and 10 bases separated the two germline ends. CDR3 sequence: CSVEDPAGGYTF. CDR3 DNA sequence: TGCAGCGTTGAAGATCCGGCAGGAGGCTACACCTTC.

The CDR3 coding sequence is TGTGCCAGCAGCCCGGTATCGACTAGCGGCTACGAGCAGTACTTC. Protein: CASSPVSTSGYEQYF. The rearrangement uses TRBV7-2 and TRBJ2-7; TRBD2 matches 9 bases. The CDR3 sequence is 15 residues long. Germline trimming cut 5 bases from V and 3 bases from J; bases unmatched to any gene: 8. Per the germline V gene, CDR1 is SGHTA and CDR2 is FQGNSA.

The chain is built from TRBV5-1 and TRBJ2-3; unclear D gene. Trimming removed 0 bases from V and 0 bases from J, with 5 bases in between. The CDR3 spans 14 residues. Germline loops: CDR1 SGHRS, CDR2 YFSETQ. The CDR3 spells CASSLGQSTDTQYF. CDR3 in DNA: TGCGCCAGCAGCTTGGGCCAGAGCACAGATACGCAGTATTTT.

The J gene is TRBJ2-7, the V gene TRBV6-5, with 8 bases identical to TRBD1. The V gene's germline CDR1 is MNHEY and CDR2 SVGAGI. Germline trimming cut 5 bases from V and 2 bases from J; bases unmatched to any gene: 2. This CDR3 is built from 13 residues. The CDR3 loop is CASSPTGAYEQYF. The CDR3 coding sequence is TGTGCCAGCAGTCCGACAGGGGCCTACGAGCAGTACTTC.

CDR3 nucleotide sequence: TGTGCCAGCAGCCAAGATGCCCAGGCAGGCTACGAGCAGTACTTC. Translating it yields CASSQDAQAGYEQYF. The chain uses TRBV4-2 and TRBJ2-7; D gene unclear. With 0 bases removed from V and 3 bases from J, the gap between germline ends came to 12 bases. This CDR3 is 15 amino acids long. The germline gives CDR1 LGHNA, CDR2 YNFKEQ.

V gene TRBV5-1 combines with J gene TRBJ1-4; D perhaps matches TRBD1 (5 bases). Trimming shortened V by 4 bases and J by 0 bases, and 7 bases separated the two germline ends. There are 14 residues in the CDR3. Germline-derived CDR1 and CDR2 are SGHRS and YFSETQ. CDR3 DNA sequence: TGCGCCAGCAGCCCGACAGCAACTAATGAAAAACTGTTTTTT. This gives the protein CASSPTATNEKLFF.

The chain recombines TRBV19 with TRBJ2-1; no firm D call. Trimming cost V 3 bases and J 0 bases, with 6 bases left between them. Germline V CDR1 and CDR2: LNHDA, SQIVND (reference sequence). The CDR3 consists of 14 residues. CDR3 protein: CASSIAVSYNEQFF. CDR3 sequence (DNA): TGTGCCAGTAGTATTGCGGTCTCCTACAATGAGCAGTTCTTC.

J is TRBJ2-1 and V is TRBV15; D not certain. This CDR3 has 17 amino acids. Trimming removed 0 bases from V and 0 bases from J, with 12 bases in between. The germline V gene encodes CDR1 LNHNV and CDR2 YYDKDF (reference sequence). Here the CDR3 DNA reads TGTGCCACCAGCAGAGATCCAAGGCGGAGCTCCTACAATGAGCAGTTCTTC. Translating it yields CATSRDPRRSSYNEQFF.

The chain has TRBV5-5 and TRBJ2-1, with TRBD2 matching 13 bases. CDR3 length: 15 amino acids. V lost 4 bases to trimming and J lost 10 bases; unmatched junction nucleotides: 8. Per germline, CDR1 SGHKS and CDR2 YYEKEE (reference sequence). CDR3 protein: CASSMGLAGFGEQFF. In DNA form, the CDR3 reads TGTGCCAGCAGCATGGGACTAGCGGGATTTGGGGAGCAGTTCTTC.

The chain combines TRBV19 with TRBJ1-1; 7 bases line up with TRBD1. Germline assignment: CDR1 LNHDA and CDR2 SQIVND (reference sequence). The length of the CDR3 is 16 residues. Trimming at V came to 2 bases and at J to 1 base, leaving 7 bases not matched to a gene. The CDR3 bases are TGTGCCAGTAGTATACGTGCGGGACAGAGGAACACTGAAGCTTTCTTT. This translates into CASSIRAGQRNTEAFF. The entire variable domain, with the rest obtained from reference TRBV19 and TRBJ1-1, is as follows: DGGITQSPKYLFRKEGQNVTLSCEQNLNHDAMYWYRQDPGQGLRLIYYSQIVNDFQKGDIAEGYSVSREKKESFPLTVTSAQKNPTAFYLCASSIRAGQRNTEAFFGQGTRLTVV.

The rearrangement links TRBV14 to TRBJ2-1; no reliable D call. This CDR3 is built from 11 residues. The V gene lost 5 bases and the J gene lost 8 bases, with 7 bases spanning the gap. CDR1 SGHDN and CDR2 FVKESK come from the germline V gene. The CDR3, as DNA: TGTGCCAGCAGCGGCTGGTATGAGCAGTTCTTC. This encodes CASSGWYEQFF.

The chain is built from TRBV27 and TRBJ1-5; 7 bases align to TRBD1. V was clipped by 9 bases and J by 7 bases; unmatched bases: 6. Germline-derived CDR1 and CDR2 are MNHEY and SMNVEV (reference sequence). The CDR3 sequence is 12 residues long. The CDR3 loop reads CASWNRGQPQHF. The CDR3 region has the DNA TGTGCCAGTTGGAACAGGGGCCAGCCCCAGCATTTT.

The V gene is TRBV5-1, the J gene TRBJ2-2, with 13 bases fitting TRBD2. After removal of 5 bases from V and 2 bases from J, the junction contained 3 bases not matched to a gene. Per the germline V gene, CDR1 is SGHRS and CDR2 is YFSETQ. This CDR3 contains 16 residues. For the CDR3, the DNA is TGCGCCAGCAGGAGGACTAGCGGGGGAAACACCGGGGAGCTGTTTTTT. This codes for CASRRTSGGNTGELFF.

The gene calls are TRBV5-6 and TRBJ1-4; TRBD1 aligns across 8 bases. The V and J ends lost 3 bases and 7 bases, in that order; junction bases with no gene match: 8. The CDR3 consists of 15 residues. The germline V gene has CDR1 SGHDT and CDR2 YYEEEE. CDR3: CASSSLTGGREKLFF. The DNA for the CDR3 is TGTGCCAGCAGCTCCCTAACAGGGGGGCGTGAAAAACTGTTTTTT.

This CDR3 reads CASSLSTSGLYNEQFF. CDR3 nucleotide sequence: TGTGCCAGCAGCTTAAGTACTAGCGGGCTCTACAATGAGCAGTTCTTC. The chain couples TRBV11-3 to TRBJ2-1, with 9 bases that match TRBD2. CDR1 is SGHNT and CDR2 is YENEEA in the germline V gene. The trim removed 2 bases at V and 3 bases at J, leaving 5 bases unmatched. CDR3 length: 16 amino acids.

This chain uses TRBV7-2 with TRBJ2-7, with D tentatively TRBD2 (5 bases). Trimming took off 5 bases at V and 4 bases at J, with 18 bases between the two ends. Per the germline V gene, CDR1 is SGHTA and CDR2 is FQGNSA. This CDR3 comprises 15 residues. The CDR3 spells CASSEHGGGLYEQYF. In DNA form, the CDR3 reads TGTGCCAGCAGCGAGCATGGAGGCGGACTTTACGAGCAGTACTTC. Full variable domain (missing parts from reference TRBV7-2 and TRBJ2-7): GAGVSQSPSNKVTEKGKDVELRCDPISGHTALYWYRQSLGQGLEFLIYFQGNSAPDKSGLPSDRFSAERTGGSVSTLTIQRTQQEDSAVYLCASSEHGGGLYEQYFGPGTRLTVT.

J is TRBJ2-4 and V is TRBV19; 9 bases fit TRBD2. Germline-derived CDR1 and CDR2 are LNHDA and SQIVND (reference sequence). CDR3 length equals 16 residues. Losses at the gene ends were 4 bases for V and 7 bases for J; bases not matched to a gene: 11. The CDR3 here is CASSRREGPGGNIQYF. The CDR3 DNA sequence: TGTGCCAGTAGTAGGCGGGAGGGCCCTGGTGGGAACATTCAGTACTTC.